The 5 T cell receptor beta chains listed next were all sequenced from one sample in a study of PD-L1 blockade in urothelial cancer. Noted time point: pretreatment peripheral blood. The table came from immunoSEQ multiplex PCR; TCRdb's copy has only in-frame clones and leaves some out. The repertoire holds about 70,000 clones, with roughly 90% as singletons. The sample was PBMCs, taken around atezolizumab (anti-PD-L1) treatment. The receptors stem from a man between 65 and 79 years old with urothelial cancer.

CDR3 region: CASSLGGTSPYEQYF. DNA for the CDR3: TGCGCCAGCAGCTTAGGCGGGACTTCACCTTACGAGCAGTACTTC. This sequence joins TRBV5-1 and TRBJ2-7; the D gene is possibly TRBD2 (6 bases). Deletions cut 2 bases from V and 4 bases from J, with 16 bases between. The CDR3 is 15 residues long. Germline CDR1 reads SGHRS; CDR2 reads YFSETQ.

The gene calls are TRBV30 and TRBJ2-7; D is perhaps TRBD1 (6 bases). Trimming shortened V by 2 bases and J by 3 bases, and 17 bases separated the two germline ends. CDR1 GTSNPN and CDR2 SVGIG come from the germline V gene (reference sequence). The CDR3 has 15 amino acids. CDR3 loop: CAWSPGGQSYYEQYF. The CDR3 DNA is TGTGCCTGGAGTCCCGGTGGACAGTCCTACTACGAGCAGTACTTC. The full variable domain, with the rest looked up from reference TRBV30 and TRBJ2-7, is SQTIHQWPATLVQPVGSPLSLECTVEGTSNPNLYWYRQAAGRGLQLLFYSVGIGQISSEVPQNLSASRPQDRQFILSSKKLLLSDSGFYLCAWSPGGQSYYEQYFGPGTRLTVT.

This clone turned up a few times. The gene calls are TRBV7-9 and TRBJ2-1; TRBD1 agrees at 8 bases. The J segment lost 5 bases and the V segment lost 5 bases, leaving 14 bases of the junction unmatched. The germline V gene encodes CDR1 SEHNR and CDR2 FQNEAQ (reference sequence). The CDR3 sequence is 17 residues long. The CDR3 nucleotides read TGTGCCAGCAGCCCTATTTTCACGGGACAGGTCGACAATGAGCAGTTCTTC. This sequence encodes CASSPIFTGQVDNEQFF.

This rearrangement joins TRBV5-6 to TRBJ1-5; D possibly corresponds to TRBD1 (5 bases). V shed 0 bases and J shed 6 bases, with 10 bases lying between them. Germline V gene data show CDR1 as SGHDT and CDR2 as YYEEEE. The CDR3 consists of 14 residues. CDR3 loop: CASSLGGGAQPQHF. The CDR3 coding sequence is TGTGCCAGCAGCTTGGGGGGGGGAGCTCAGCCCCAGCATTTT.

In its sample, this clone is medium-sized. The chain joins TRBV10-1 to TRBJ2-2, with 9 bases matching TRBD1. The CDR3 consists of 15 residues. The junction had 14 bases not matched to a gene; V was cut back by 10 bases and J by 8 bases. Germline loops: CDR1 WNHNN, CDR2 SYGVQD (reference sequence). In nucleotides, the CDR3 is TGCGCCACCGTCCCGGGACAGGGAAAAGGGGGGGAGCTGTTTTTT. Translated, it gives CATVPGQGKGGELFF.